The present T cell receptor (beta chain) was sequenced within a study of tumor-infiltrating lymphocytes in primary liver carcinoma. Study-wide context: Samples gave roughly 3.5 to 7.5 million productive TCRbeta reads, similar across tissue types.

The template, around 540 ng total RNA, yielded TCR beta cDNA made with a constant-region primer. Employing slightly modified ARM-PCR, three nested multiplex PCR rounds were run, and these gave rise to the TCR beta libraries. Each of the first two PCR rounds ran roughly 9 cycles with TRBV1-TRBV30 forward and C-beta reverse primers. TCRdb re-derived calls from the multiplex PCR reads in MiXCR, one entry per CDR3 protein. Among 70,000 to 95,000 distinct CDR3 sequences listed, roughly three quarters were seen once. Starting material for RNA and DNA co-extraction consisted of roughly 19-34 mg of unsorted bulk tissue. Study-wide points: No more than about 8-24% of top clones could be seen in all five tumor regions.

The CDR3 is 14 residues long. V was cut by 6 bases and J by 6 bases, with 14 bases left in between. Per germline, CDR1 WNHNN and CDR2 SYGVQD (reference sequence). Points on this clonotype: The antigen remains undetermined.

V is TRBV10-1 and J is TRBJ2-2; the D gene is possibly TRBD2 (6 bases). This sequence originates from a man aged 35-49 years with primary liver carcinoma and hepatitis B virus infection. Sequenced material: liver tumor tissue from sampling region 4. Subset here: tumor region T4, right-lateral pole. The CDR3 region is CASSGAGSSGELFF. The CDR3 DNA reads TGCGCCAGCAGCGGGGCCGGGAGCTCCGGGGAGCTGTTTTTT.